Below are 27 T cell receptor beta chains sequenced from a single sample in a study of T cell responses to AZD1222 COVID-19 vaccine (dated by TCRdb to the early 2020s). The library was generated by the immunoSEQ multiplex PCR assay. The table was pulled from immuneACCESS by TCRdb, which kept in-frame rearrangements only. Such tables lose some clones; where checked, under half of the loss comes from unresolved V genes, and the rest has no known cause. The sample table holds over 100,000 clones, of which 85% to 90% were seen once. The ten most abundant clones make up over 3% of the sample. The sample's time point label is to be understood as: baseline before first vaccination. Sample: peripheral blood, taken on day 0 of AZD1222 vaccination. Receptors were obtained from an adult in good health.

The chain has TRBV7-2 and TRBJ1-2; D may be TRBD1 (5 bases). The CDR3 runs 12 residues. Per germline, CDR1 SGHTA and CDR2 FQGNSA. V was trimmed by 5 bases and J by 8 bases, leaving 12 bases between them. The CDR3 sequence: CASSTTSGGYTF. DNA of the CDR3: TGTGCCAGCAGCACGACCTCAGGGGGCTACACCTTC.

Of note for this clone: The conserved phenylalanine or tryptophan is not found at the CDR3 terminus, so this likely reflects a read error. The DNA is left out, because the CDR3 cannot be placed on it with certainty; the CDR3 is given as TCRdb lists it. The J gene is TRBJ1-1, the V gene TRBV28; the DNA was not compared with TRBD1, the D call given in the table. Germline loops: CDR1 MDHEN, CDR2 SYDVKM. The CDR3 contains 10 residues when both ends are counted. CDR3 region: CASSPRQGAV.

The chain is built from TRBV6-5 and TRBJ2-2, with 8 nucleotides matching TRBD2. The CDR3 spans 15 residues. V lost 6 bases to trimming and J lost 7 bases; unmatched junction nucleotides: 10. CDR1 is MNHEY, CDR2 SVGAGI, per germline. CDR3 region: CASSSGTRDVGELFF. DNA for the CDR3: TGTGCCAGCAGCAGCGGGACTAGAGATGTCGGGGAGCTGTTTTTT.

Remarks on this clone: The sample holds other DNA sequences that translate to the same CDR3. This rearrangement joins TRBV6-5 to TRBJ1-1; TRBD1 matches 7 bases. V was pared by 6 bases and J by 4 bases, with 5 bases of the junction left unmatched. The CDR3 contains 13 residues. Germline V gene data show CDR1 as MNHEY and CDR2 as SVGAGI. DNA of the CDR3: TGTGCCAGCAGCCTTCAGGGGGGCACTGAAGCTTTCTTT. Its translation is CASSLQGGTEAFF.

This clone has more than one count but fewer than ten. The rearrangement uses TRBV7-3 and TRBJ1-1; D remains ambiguous. This CDR3 is built from 13 residues. CDR1 is SGHTA, CDR2 FQGTGA, per germline. The V and J ends lost 4 bases and 6 bases respectively, with 12 bases between them. CDR3 sequence: CASSSPVPSEAFF. For the CDR3, the DNA is TGTGCCAGCAGCTCCCCAGTACCATCTGAAGCTTTCTTT.

V and J are TRBV5-1 and TRBJ1-1; D is unclear. The V gene lost 7 bases and the J gene lost 1 base, with 14 bases spanning the gap. Germline loops: CDR1 SGHRS, CDR2 YFSETQ. This CDR3 region has 14 residues. This chain's CDR3 is CASAPRLGNTEAFF. The CDR3 DNA reads as TGCGCCAGCGCCCCGCGACTGGGGAACACTGAAGCTTTCTTT.

This clone has only a few counts. V and J are TRBV5-1 and TRBJ1-2, with D maybe TRBD1 (6 bases). CDR1 is SGHRS and CDR2 is YFSETQ in the germline V gene. CDR3 length: 14 residues. Trimming pared 4 bases from V and 3 bases from J, leaving 13 bases between. CDR3 region: CASSAGTNYYGYTF. The DNA for the CDR3 is TGCGCCAGCAGCGCAGGGACAAACTACTATGGCTACACCTTC. Supplemented by reference TRBV5-1 and TRBJ1-2, the full variable domain reads KAGVTQTPRYLIKTRGQQVTLSCSPISGHRSVSWYQQTPGQGLQFLFEYFSETQRNKGNFPGRFSGRQFSNSRSEMNVSTLELGDSALYLCASSAGTNYYGYTFGSGTRLTVV.

The CDR3 coding sequence is TGCAGTGCTGACAGGGCCGGGGAGCTGTTTTTT. Amino acids: CSADRAGELFF. V is TRBV20-1 and J is TRBJ2-2, with 7 bases that match TRBD1. Germline trimming cut 5 bases from V and 6 bases from J; bases unmatched to any gene: 0. Germline V gives CDR1 DFQATT, CDR2 SNEGSKA (reference sequence). CDR3 size: 11 residues.

The chain is built from TRBV14 and TRBJ2-7; D uncertain. Trimming removed 10 bases at V and 2 bases at J, with 15 bases between. Germline CDR1 and CDR2: SGHDN and FVKESK. This CDR3 comprises 13 residues. CDR3 bases: TGTGCCAACGATCCTGAAATCGCCTACGAGCAGTACTTC. Amino acids: CANDPEIAYEQYF.

The rearrangement joins TRBV6-5 to TRBJ1-4; possibly TRBD1 for D (5 bases). The V gene's germline CDR1 is MNHEY and CDR2 SVGAGI. This CDR3 spans 15 amino acids. V lost 6 bases, J lost 4 bases, and 15 bases lay in between. The CDR3 protein is CASRSPAGDNEKLFF. CDR3 sequence (DNA): TGTGCCAGCAGATCCCCGGCGGGGGATAATGAAAAACTGTTTTTT.

This chain links TRBV5-6 with TRBJ1-1; 8 nucleotides align to TRBD1. The CDR3 is made up of 15 amino acids. Germline V gives CDR1 SGHDT, CDR2 YYEEEE. V lost 4 bases and J lost 6; bases outside the gene matches: 11. The CDR3 spells CASSLGQALRSEAFF. CDR3 bases: TGTGCCAGCAGCCTGGGACAGGCCCTTCGGTCTGAAGCTTTCTTT. The full variable domain, its missing parts supplied by reference TRBV5-6 and TRBJ1-1, is DAGVTQSPTHLIKTRGQQVTLRCSPKSGHDTVSWYQQALGQGPQFIFQYYEEEERQRGNFPDRFSGHQFPNYSSELNVNALLLGDSALYLCASSLGQALRSEAFFGQGTRLTVV.

The chain is built from TRBV6-5 and TRBJ1-1; D remains ambiguous. Germline V gene data show CDR1 as MNHEY and CDR2 as SVGAGI. V lost 6 bases and J lost 4, with 18 bases in between. The CDR3 sequence is 15 residues long. The CDR3 region is CASSRPALISTEAFF. Written as DNA, the CDR3 is TGTGCCAGCAGCAGGCCCGCTCTAATTAGCACTGAAGCTTTCTTT.

V and J are TRBV7-3 and TRBJ2-1, with 14 bases aligning to TRBD2. Germline CDR1 is SGHTA and CDR2 is FQGTGA. The CDR3 consists of 15 residues. Germline trimming cut 4 bases from V and 6 bases from J; bases unmatched to any gene: 2. CDR3: CASSWGLAGANEQFF. The CDR3 nucleotides are TGTGCCAGCAGCTGGGGACTAGCGGGGGCCAATGAGCAGTTCTTC. Full variable domain (missing parts from reference TRBV7-3 and TRBJ2-1): GAGVSQTPSNKVTEKGKYVELRCDPISGHTALYWYRQSLGQGPEFLIYFQGTGAADDSGLPNDRFFAVRPEGSVSTLKIQRTERGDSAVYLCASSWGLAGANEQFFGPGTRLTVL.

The V call is TRBV23-1, the J call TRBJ1-1; a weak D match, TRBD1 (5 bases). TRBV23-1 is an ORF for which the function is uncertain. CDR3 length: 21 amino acids. Trimming pared 0 bases from V and 3 bases from J, leaving 29 bases between. CDR3 in DNA: TGCGCCAGCAGTCAATCAACCCTCGTGAAGGGCAGGGAGGTTTGGGACACTGAAGCTTTCTTT. The encoded protein is CASSQSTLVKGREVWDTEAFF.

This clone turned up a few times. The chain links TRBV13 to TRBJ1-1; D is unresolved. Germline V lookup: CDR1 PRHDT, CDR2 FYEKMQ (reference sequence). V was shortened by 3 bases and J by 2 bases, with 7 bases between the two germline ends. The CDR3 length is 13 residues. The CDR3 DNA sequence: TGTGCCAGCAGCTTGAGGCCTAACACTGAAGCTTTCTTT. Its translation is CASSLRPNTEAFF.

This clone came up a few times. V gene TRBV6-5 combines with J gene TRBJ1-1; no clear D. V lost 2 bases and J lost 11, with 9 bases in between. CDR1 and CDR2 (germline): MNHEY, SVGAGI. The CDR3 sequence is 11 residues long. CDR3 nucleotide sequence: TGTGCCAGCAGTTACGGGCCTCGGGCTTTCTTT. Its translation is CASSYGPRAFF.

The CDR3 is CASSPMSGSGEKLFF. The CDR3 coding sequence is TGTGCCAGCAGTCCTATGTCAGGGTCAGGTGAAAAACTGTTTTTT. V gene TRBV6-5 combines with J gene TRBJ1-4; D is possibly TRBD1 (5 bases). Per the germline V gene, CDR1 is MNHEY and CDR2 is SVGAGI. V was shortened by 5 bases and J by 7 bases, with 17 bases between the two germline ends. The CDR3 is made up of 15 amino acids.

The CDR3 loop is CATSDSGTRFDGELFF. The CDR3 coding sequence is TGTGCCACCAGTGATTCCGGGACTAGGTTTGACGGGGAGCTGTTTTTT. V gene TRBV24-1 combines with J gene TRBJ2-2, with 8 bases identical to TRBD2. J lost 7 bases, V lost 2 bases, and 8 bases had no gene match. The CDR3 sequence is 16 residues long. Germline CDR1 is KGHDR and CDR2 is SFDVKD.

The genes are TRBV5-8 and TRBJ2-1; the D gene is possibly TRBD2 (7 bases). V dropped 0 bases and J dropped 1 base, with 14 bases sitting between them. Germline V lookup: CDR1 SGHTS, CDR2 YDEGEE. CDR3 length: 17 amino acids. The CDR3 DNA follows: TGTGCCAGCAGCTTGGATGTTCGGGGGGCATCCTACAATGAGCAGTTCTTC. It encodes CASSLDVRGASYNEQFF. Looking up the rest from reference TRBV5-8 and TRBJ2-1 gives the full variable domain: EAGVTQSPTHLIKTRGQQATLRCSPISGHTSVYWYQQALGLGLQFLLWYDEGEERNRGNFPPRFSGRQFPNYSSELNVNALELEDSALYLCASSLDVRGASYNEQFFGPGTRLTVL.

The chain is built from TRBV6-5 and TRBJ1-3; TRBD1 is a possible D gene (6 bases). V was clipped by 2 bases and J by 0 bases, with 11 bases between them. Germline V gene sequence: CDR1 MNHEY, CDR2 SVGAGI. CDR3 length: 16 residues. CDR3 amino acids: CASSYAQGSSGNTIYF. The CDR3 bases are TGTGCCAGCAGTTACGCGCAGGGGTCCTCTGGAAACACCATATATTTT.

The chain couples TRBV12-3 or TRBV12-4 to TRBJ2-5; maybe TRBD2 (5 bases). V was shortened by 7 bases and J by 4 bases, with 13 bases between the two germline ends. The CDR3 extends over 13 amino acids. The CDR3: CASISGAGETQYF. CDR3 bases: TGTGCCAGCATTTCGGGCGCGGGAGAGACCCAGTACTTC.

The chain couples TRBV19 to TRBJ2-6; no definite D call. Germline loops: CDR1 LNHDA, CDR2 SQIVND (reference sequence). The CDR3 length is 16 residues. V lost 6 bases, J lost 0 bases, and 12 bases lay in between. The CDR3 coding sequence is TGTGCCAGTAGGGAAAAGGGCCGCTCTGGGGCCAACGTCCTGACTTTC. As protein: CASREKGRSGANVLTF.

The rearrangement uses TRBV6-5 and TRBJ1-5, with 8 bases fitting TRBD1. Germline V lookup: CDR1 MNHEY, CDR2 SVGAGI. The CDR3 runs 16 residues. V gave up 0 bases and J gave up 6 bases; unmatched junction bases: 7. CDR3 sequence reads: CASSYSTAGGPQPQHF. For the CDR3, the DNA is TGTGCCAGCAGTTACTCGACGGCAGGGGGCCCTCAGCCCCAGCATTTT.

V and J are TRBV7-8 and TRBJ1-2; D is perhaps TRBD1 (5 bases). Germline V lookup: CDR1 SGHVS, CDR2 FQNEAQ. This CDR3 is built from 15 residues. V shed 5 bases and J shed 5 bases, with 18 bases lying between them. The DNA for the CDR3 is TGTGCCAGCAGCCCACGGCGGGGACGGCGATATGGCTACACCTTC. Amino acid sequence: CASSPRRGRRYGYTF.

The chain carries TRBV5-1 and TRBJ1-4, with 10 bases that match TRBD1. V lost 0 bases to trimming and J lost 12 bases; unmatched junction nucleotides: 2. Per germline, CDR1 SGHRS and CDR2 YFSETQ. The CDR3 runs 13 residues. In DNA form, the CDR3 reads TGCGCCAGCAGCTTGGAAGACAGGGGGCAACTGTTTTTT. Encoded protein: CASSLEDRGQLFF.

The CDR3 reads CASSSVTGDYGYTF. The CDR3, as DNA: TGTGCCAGCAGCTCGGTTACAGGGGACTATGGCTACACCTTC. The chain links TRBV7-2 to TRBJ1-2; TRBD1 agrees at 7 bases. Germline CDR1 is SGHTA and CDR2 is FQGNSA. Germline trimming cut 4 bases from V and 3 bases from J; bases unmatched to any gene: 5. The CDR3 is 14 amino acids.

This clone was counted once. The chain recombines TRBV5-6 with TRBJ1-4; D perhaps matches TRBD1 (6 bases). CDR3 size: 15 residues. The germline CDR1 and CDR2 sequences are SGHDT and YYEEEE. V lost 4 bases and J lost 11, with 21 bases in between. DNA for the CDR3: TGTGCCAGCAGCCCGGCCGGGGGGGGCGGGCGGAAACTGTTTTTT. It translates to CASSPAGGGGRKLFF.